The clone carrying this TCR beta chain appeared a few times. Per the original data handling: Reference gene primer amplification gave estimated nucleated cell counts. Profiling relied on immunoSEQ multiplex PCR, and the TCRdb table lists in-frame clones only, not all of them. D and trimming come from the DNA, and the V and J calls and clone size come from that table. The sample lists around 150,000 clones, approximately 86% occurring once. These data come from a study of blood T cell repertoires in COVID-19. Whole-study context: The United States, Italy and Spain supplied acute and convalescent COVID-19 samples. Sources were T cells, B-cell-depleted T cells, or PBMCs; the material itself was cDNA or gDNA.

The CDR3 has 17 amino acids. V trimming: 3 bases; J trimming: 9 bases; junction bases outside the gene matches: 11. Germline V lookup: CDR1 MNHEY, CDR2 SMNVEV (reference sequence). The sample taken for sequencing was peripheral blood. The receptor comes from a man aged 70-80 years with acute or convalescent COVID-19. The chain employs TRBV27 and TRBJ2-1; 13 bases match TRBD2. DNA of the CDR3: TGTGCCAGCAGTTTCAAACTAGCGGGAGGGCCTCAGGGTGAGCAGTTCTTC. Its translation is CASSFKLAGGPQGEQFF.